This TCR beta chain was captured by sequencing in a study of blood T cell repertoires in COVID-19. Study-wide background: Samples came from the United States, Italy and Spain, spanning acute and convalescent COVID-19. Sample material is recorded as cDNA or gDNA derived from T cells, B-cell-depleted T cells, or PBMCs.

Source study methods: The authors estimated nucleated cell counts from reference gene primer amplification. Libraries were prepared by immunoSEQ multiplex PCR; TCRdb keeps only in-frame clonotypes and omits some of them. From that table come the V and J calls and clone size; the DNA was used to work out D and trimming. The sample has 88,000 or so clones, less than 90% seen once. The CDR3 has 14 amino acids. V was trimmed by 2 bases and J by 4 bases, leaving 9 bases between them. Looked up from germline, CDR1 is SGHTA and CDR2 is FQGNSA. Sequences were obtained from peripheral blood. The chain combines TRBV7-2 with TRBJ2-1; TRBD1 is a possible D gene (5 bases). This sequence originates from a man in his sixties with acute or convalescent COVID-19. CDR3 in DNA: TGTGCCAGCAGCTTAAGGGGCGCGTACAATGAGCAGTTCTTC. Translation: CASSLRGAYNEQFF. Combining the CDR3 with reference TRBV7-2 and TRBJ2-1 gives the whole variable domain GAGVSQSPSNKVTEKGKDVELRCDPISGHTALYWYRQSLGQGLEFLIYFQGNSAPDKSGLPSDRFSAERTGGSVSTLTIQRTQQEDSAVYLCASSLRGAYNEQFFGPGTRLTVL.